These T cell receptor beta chains were read from a single sample in a study of early T cells in non-severe SARS-CoV-2 infection. TCRdb ran MiXCR on the 5' RACE reads and lists one entry per CDR3 protein. There are about 76,000 distinct CDR3 sequences in the sample; 15% occur only once, and around 12% lies in the top ten. Material for sequencing was whole blood. These receptor sequences come from an adult who was a healthcare worker with PCR-confirmed SARS-CoV-2 infection or an uninfected control (not recorded which). CDR3s leave out the opening cysteine and the closing phenylalanine or tryptophan. D genes are given only for firm matches. Rows may omit the clone size; those that give it use once, few, many or a size class.

v_gene,d_gene,j_gene,abundance,CDR3aa
TRBV6-2/TRBV6-3,NA,TRBJ1-4,NA,ASSYPMDEKLF
TRBV6-1,TRBD2,TRBJ2-3,NA,ASRLADSTDTQY
TRBV12-3/TRBV12-4,NA,TRBJ1-3,few,ASSPRSVNTIY
TRBV5-1,NA,TRBJ1-1,few,ASSILATEAF
TRBV19,NA,TRBJ2-1,many,ASNPTRSDEQF
TRBV11-2,NA,TRBJ2-3,few,ASSSPGPTVTDTQY
TRBV5-1,TRBD1,TRBJ2-2,NA,ASSWITDRTGELF
TRBV20-1,NA,TRBJ2-3,NA,SAPGSGRTDTQY
TRBV7-2,NA,TRBJ2-2,NA,ASSLSGGGELF
TRBV6-1,TRBD1,TRBJ2-4,few,ASSGDRGGGLSKNIQY
TRBV6-6,NA,TRBJ1-1,NA,VSSRGGAGGTEAF
TRBV11-2,NA,TRBJ2-1,NA,ASSSGYNEQF
TRBV19,NA,TRBJ2-2,few,ASSFRGTGELF
TRBV7-8,NA,TRBJ2-7,NA,ASSSRGSGGYEQY
TRBV7-8,NA,TRBJ2-3,many,ASSDNTDTQY
TRBV5-1,TRBD1,TRBJ2-7,NA,ASSLSRGHYEQY
TRBV9,NA,TRBJ2-2,NA,ASSVSNTGELF
TRBV4-1,TRBD1,TRBJ2-3,few,ASSQDRGGTDSTDTQY